This T cell receptor beta chain came from a study of blood T cell repertoires in COVID-19. The overall study: There were acute and convalescent COVID-19 samples, and they came from the United States, Italy and Spain. T cells, B-cell-depleted T cells, or PBMCs supplied cDNA or gDNA.

Original processing methods: Cell counts per sample came from amplifying reference gene primers. Method: immunoSEQ multiplex PCR; TCRdb's copy keeps in-frame clones and lacks some. Clonal size and the V and J genes are those of that table, whereas D and trimming came from the DNA. The repertoire holds about 230,000 clones, with approximately 80% as singletons. This CDR3 contains 16 residues. Looked up from germline, CDR1 is LNHDA and CDR2 is SQIVND (reference sequence). Details on this clone: One junction end disagrees with the germline gene, perhaps due to a read error.

Sequencing was done on a sample of peripheral blood. The chain is built from TRBV19 and TRBJ1-1, with 12 bases lining up with TRBD1. The TCR comes from a woman aged 45-65 years with acute or convalescent COVID-19. The CDR3 DNA follows: TGTGCCAGTAGTACCCGGGACAGGGGGCGTGGGATAGCCGTGATCTTT. This encodes CASSTRDRGRGIAVIF. Full variable domain (remainder filled in from reference TRBV19 and TRBJ1-1): DGGITQSPKYLFRKEGQNVTLSCEQNLNHDAMYWYRQDPGQGLRLIYYSQIVNDFQKGDIAEGYSVSREKKESFPLTVTSAQKNPTAFYLCASSTRDRGRGIAVIFGQGTRLTVV.